What follows are 21 T cell receptor beta chains derived from one specimen sequenced in a study of PD-1 blockade in classical Hodgkin lymphoma (TCRdb year 2020). Interpreted using the paper, the time point label stands for: cycle 4 day 1 (C4D1), after 5 to 7 weeks of nivolumab. All trial patients had relapsed after autologous stem cell transplantation, with cohorts A, B and C differing in prior brentuximab vedotin exposure. Receptor libraries were prepared by the immunoSEQ multiplex PCR assay. What TCRdb holds here is the immuneACCESS table cut down to in-frame rearrangements. Part of the clones is not present; checked against another copy, under half of the missing clones reflect an unresolved V gene, and the others are unexplained. Within this sample are 40,000 to 45,000 clones, with around 69% of them counted one time only. The leading ten clones occupy over 2% of the sample. The sequencing here drew on peripheral blood mononuclear cells (PBMCs), taken before the fourth cycle of nivolumab. The receptors were gathered from a human donor with classical Hodgkin lymphoma.

The table lists this clone with a count of one. The V and J genes are TRBV5-4 and TRBJ1-1; D unclear. The CDR3 contains 12 residues. V lost 6 bases to trimming and J lost 7 bases, with 13 bases between them. Germline loops: CDR1 SGHNT, CDR2 YYREEE (reference sequence). The DNA for the CDR3 is TGTGCCAGCACCCAAAGCGGAGATGAAGCTTTCTTT. This translates into CASTQSGDEAFF.

This chain uses TRBV7-2 with TRBJ2-3; 13 nucleotides align to TRBD2. The ends lost 5 bases at V and 3 bases at J; junction bases unmatched: 2. This CDR3 has 15 residues. The germline V gene encodes CDR1 SGHTA and CDR2 FQGNSA. CDR3 DNA: TGTGCCAGCAGCCGGACTAGCGGGGGAACAGATACGCAGTATTTT. This translates into CASSRTSGGTDTQYF.

The chain couples TRBV7-2 to TRBJ1-2; the match to TRBD1 covers 7 bases. V shed 5 bases, J shed 6 bases, and the junction held 12 bases outside the gene matches. The CDR3 spans 15 residues. Germline values: CDR1 SGHTA, CDR2 FQGNSA. The CDR3 loop reads CASSMGQIGLDGYTF. As DNA, the CDR3 is TGTGCCAGCAGCATGGGACAGATCGGGTTAGATGGCTACACCTTC.

This clone was detected only once. The V gene is TRBV6-5, the J gene TRBJ1-3; 7 bases are a match to TRBD1. The germline V gene encodes CDR1 MNHEY and CDR2 SVGAGI. This CDR3 spans 14 amino acids. V trimming: 6 bases; J trimming: 3 bases; junction bases outside the gene matches: 5. The CDR3 sequence is CASSHQGVGNTIYF. The CDR3 coding sequence is TGTGCCAGCAGCCACCAGGGGGTTGGAAACACCATATATTTT.

This clone is medium-sized. V and J are TRBV19 and TRBJ1-2; D possibly corresponds to TRBD1 (5 bases). CDR1 LNHDA and CDR2 SQIVND come from the germline V gene (reference sequence). There are 13 residues in the CDR3. V lost 0 bases, J lost 6 bases, and 8 bases lay in between. CDR3 loop: CASSIEGVNGYTF. The CDR3 region has the DNA TGTGCCAGTAGTATAGAAGGGGTGAATGGCTACACCTTC.

This clone was detected only a few times. The chain recombines TRBV2 with TRBJ1-2; D gene uncertain. Trimming took 5 bases from V and 2 from J, leaving 12 bases between them. The CDR3 extends over 14 amino acids. The germline V gene has CDR1 SNHLY and CDR2 FYNNEI. The CDR3 loop reads CASSTLSANYGYTF. CDR3 DNA sequence: TGTGCCAGCAGTACCCTCTCAGCGAACTATGGCTACACCTTC.

The rearrangement links TRBV18 to TRBJ1-4, with D possibly matching TRBD1 (5 bases). This CDR3 contains 15 residues. CDR1 and CDR2 from the germline V gene are KGHSH and LQKENI. V lost 0 bases and J lost 7, with 12 bases in between. Written as DNA, the CDR3 is TGTGCCAGCTCACCACCAGCCGGGGGAGTTGAAAAACTGTTTTTT. Protein sequence: CASSPPAGGVEKLFF.

The chain recombines TRBV10-3 with TRBJ2-7; D ambiguous. Germline assignment: CDR1 ENHRY and CDR2 SYGVKD. The CDR3 consists of 13 residues. The V gene lost 4 bases and the J gene lost 1 base, with 8 bases spanning the gap. As DNA, the CDR3 is TGTGCCATCAGTGCCCTTTCTTCCTACGAGCAGTACTTC. Its protein is CAISALSSYEQYF.

The chain couples TRBV18 to TRBJ1-1; 7 positions match TRBD1. V was clipped by 6 bases and J by 3 bases; unmatched bases: 16. Germline-derived CDR1 and CDR2 are KGHSH and LQKENI. The CDR3 runs to 17 residues. DNA of the CDR3: TGTGCCAGCTCGCCAACACCTGACAGGGAGTTTTACACTGAAGCTTTCTTT. The encoded protein is CASSPTPDREFYTEAFF.

V usage is TRBV5-1 and J usage is TRBJ2-3; maybe TRBD2 (6 bases). Germline V gives CDR1 SGHRS, CDR2 YFSETQ. This CDR3 region has 15 residues. The V end lost 7 bases, the J end lost 1 base, and 16 bases lay between the germline ends. The CDR3 DNA is TGCGCCAGCCACCGGGGGAGTGAAGGCACAGATACGCAGTATTTT. Encoded protein: CASHRGSEGTDTQYF.

V and J are TRBV5-1 and TRBJ1-1, with TRBD1 matching over 7 bases. V lost 6 bases and J lost 4; bases outside the gene matches: 9. CDR1 is SGHRS and CDR2 is YFSETQ in the germline V gene. The CDR3 runs 14 residues. For the CDR3, the DNA is TGCGCCAGCACCCCGCCCGACAGGGTCACTGAAGCTTTCTTT. Translating gives CASTPPDRVTEAFF.

The chain couples TRBV7-3 to TRBJ2-1, with D uncertain. Trimming shortened V by 2 bases and J by 5 bases, and 13 bases separated the two germline ends. CDR3 length equals 15 residues. Germline lookup yields CDR1 SGHTA and CDR2 FQGTGA. CDR3 nucleotides: TGTGCCAGCAGCTTAGAGGCTGGTGGAGACAATGAGCAGTTCTTC. Residues: CASSLEAGGDNEQFF.

The CDR3 nucleotides are TGCGCCAGCAGCCAAGAGCCGTCGGGCACTGAAGCTTTCTTT. Encoded protein: CASSQEPSGTEAFF. V is TRBV4-3 and J is TRBJ1-1; D gene ambiguous. This CDR3 comprises 14 residues. Germline CDR1 reads LGHNA; CDR2 reads YSLEER. Trimming cost V 0 bases and J 4 bases, with 9 bases left between them.

The V call is TRBV4-3, the J call TRBJ1-5; D remains ambiguous. This CDR3 has 15 amino acids. The V gene lost 0 bases and the J gene lost 4 bases, with 10 bases spanning the gap. The germline gives CDR1 LGHNA, CDR2 YSLEER. In nucleotides, the CDR3 is TGCGCCAGCAGCCAAGATTCCGGACCTAATCAGCCCCAGCATTTT. Translated, it gives CASSQDSGPNQPQHF.

This chain links TRBV27 with TRBJ2-5; the D is unclear. Germline CDR1 is MNHEY and CDR2 is SMNVEV (reference sequence). With 5 bases removed from V and 5 bases from J, the gap between germline ends came to 15 bases. The CDR3 covers 14 residues. The CDR3 bases are TGTGCCAGCAGTCCCCGATGGCAGGAGGAGACCCAGTACTTC. The encoded protein is CASSPRWQEETQYF.

The rearrangement joins TRBV30 to TRBJ1-5; TRBD1 is a possible D gene (5 bases). Trimming left V 5 bases short and J 4 bases short, with 12 bases between. Germline V CDR1 and CDR2: GTSNPN, SVGIG (reference sequence). The CDR3 is made up of 13 amino acids. CDR3 residues: CAWAPDSNQPQHF. CDR3 bases: TGTGCCTGGGCCCCAGACAGTAATCAGCCCCAGCATTTT.

V gene TRBV27 combines with J gene TRBJ2-2; D is ambiguous. Between the trimmed V and J ends, which lost 2 bases and 1 base, there was a span of 2 bases. This CDR3 is built from 13 residues. The germline V gene encodes CDR1 MNHEY and CDR2 SMNVEV (reference sequence). The CDR3 loop is CASSLENTGELFF. For the CDR3, the DNA is TGTGCCAGCAGTTTAGAGAACACCGGGGAGCTGTTTTTT.

For this clone: The limits of the CDR3 on the DNA are not certain, so only TCRdb's listed CDR3 is given. The chain links TRBV28 to TRBJ2-7; the DNA was not used to check the table's D call, TRBD2. Termini included, the CDR3 measures 15 amino acids. CDR1 and CDR2 from the germline V gene are MDHEN and SYDVKM. CDR3 loop: CASSSSGRAGYEQYF.

This clone was seen a handful of times. V usage is TRBV7-3 and J usage is TRBJ2-5; a possible D gene is TRBD2 (6 bases). The CDR3 has 15 residues. Germline-derived CDR1 and CDR2 are SGHTA and FQGTGA. Trimming left V 1 base short and J 5 bases short, with 14 bases between. For the CDR3, the DNA is TGTGCCAGCAGCTTAATAGGAGGGGTATCTGAGACCCAGTACTTC. Its protein product is CASSLIGGVSETQYF.

This chain connects TRBV6-6 to TRBJ2-1; either TRBD1 or TRBD2 may supply D (5 bases each). Germline CDR1 reads MNHNY; CDR2 reads SVGAGI (reference sequence). V lost 6 bases and J lost 8, with 23 bases in between. CDR3 length: 16 residues. CDR3 coding DNA: TGTGCCAGCAGATTCCAGAACGACCCCCGGGGCGATGAGCAGTTCTTC. This translates into CASRFQNDPRGDEQFF.

This chain links TRBV9 with TRBJ2-1, with D possibly matching TRBD2 (5 bases). Trimming left V 3 bases short and J 1 base short, with 11 bases between. In germline, CDR1 is SGDLS, CDR2 YYNGEE. CDR3 length: 15 residues. The DNA for the CDR3 is TGTGCCAGCAGCGCGCCCGGGGATTCCTACAATGAGCAGTTCTTC. This translates into CASSAPGDSYNEQFF.